Each of the 30 T cell receptor beta chains below was sequenced from the same sample in a study of CD8+CD57+ T cells in acquired aplastic anemia. Genomic DNA constituted the template upon which TCR beta VDJ and CDR3 profiling was performed. TCRdb re-derived calls from the reads in MiXCR, one entry per CDR3 protein. The top ten hold about 2.4% of the sample, which has around 120,000 distinct CDR3 sequences, about two fifths seen once. Individuals selected for sequencing had exhibited CD8+CD57+ cell expansion on flow cytometry. Sample: sorted CD4+, CD8+, or CD8+CD57+ T cells (not recorded which) from PBMCs. Receptors were obtained from a human donor with aplastic anemia.

In this sample, this clonotype turned up many times. The chain combines TRBV10-3 with TRBJ2-7, with TRBD2 matching over 7 bases. The CDR3 extends over 15 amino acids. Germline CDR1 is ENHRY and CDR2 is SYGVKD. Unmatched junction bases numbered 6, after V lost 1 base and J lost 3 bases. CDR3: CAISELSRGYYEQYF. DNA for the CDR3: TGTGCCATCAGTGAGTTGTCGCGGGGGTACTACGAGCAGTACTTC.

This clonotype was recorded at least ten times. The chain has TRBV5-6 and TRBJ1-4, with D unresolved. The length of the CDR3 is 14 residues. V lost 4 bases, J lost 7 bases, and 14 bases lay in between. Looked up from germline, CDR1 is SGHDT and CDR2 is YYEEEE. The CDR3 bases are TGTGCCAGCAGCGCATTCTCGGGAGGTGAAAAACTGTTTTTT. Translating it yields CASSAFSGGEKLFF.

This clonotype appeared many times. This sequence joins TRBV14 and TRBJ1-1; tentatively, D is TRBD1 (5 bases). V lost 4 bases to trimming and J lost 6 bases, with 12 bases between them. From germline, CDR1 is SGHDN and CDR2 FVKESK. This CDR3 has 13 amino acids. The CDR3 loop is CASSLHPGAEAFF. The CDR3 DNA reads TGTGCCAGCAGCCTCCACCCGGGGGCTGAAGCTTTCTTT.

V is TRBV4-3 and J is TRBJ2-1; a weak D match, TRBD2 (6 bases). The CDR3 has 13 residues. The germline gives CDR1 LGHNA, CDR2 YSLEER. Between the trimmed V and J ends, which lost 0 bases and 7 bases, there was a span of 7 bases. The CDR3 DNA is TGCGCCAGCAGCCAAGATGGGGGGAATGAGCAGTTCTTC. This codes for CASSQDGGNEQFF.

This clonotype has more than one count but fewer than ten. V usage is TRBV24-1 and J usage is TRBJ2-7; D uncertain. CDR1 and CDR2 from the germline V gene are KGHDR and SFDVKD. CDR3 length: 10 residues. V dropped 9 bases and J dropped 6 bases, with 8 bases sitting between them. As DNA, the CDR3 is TGTGCCACCCTCGGCGGCGAGCAGTACTTC. It translates to CATLGGEQYF.

The chain has TRBV20-1 and TRBJ2-3, with TRBD1 matching 8 bases. Germline V CDR1 and CDR2: DFQATT, SNEGSKA (reference sequence). The CDR3 is made up of 15 amino acids. J lost 3 bases, V lost 6 bases, and 11 bases had no gene match. In nucleotides, the CDR3 is TGCAGTGCACCAACAGGGGGACGAGTGACAGATACGCAGTATTTT. This encodes CSAPTGGRVTDTQYF.

This sequence joins TRBV4-1 and TRBJ2-5; no clear D. V was shortened by 0 bases and J by 5 bases, with 10 bases between the two germline ends. CDR1 is MGHRA and CDR2 is YSYEKL in the germline V gene. The length of the CDR3 is 14 residues. The CDR3 DNA reads as TGCGCCAGCAGCCAAGAGGGGTCAGGCGAGACCCAGTACTTC. It is translated as CASSQEGSGETQYF.

This clonotype was counted between two and nine times. A read error may explain this, as a much larger clone is one base away. This chain links TRBV6-1 with TRBJ1-5, with D unclear. Germline loops: CDR1 MNHNS, CDR2 SASEGT. The length of the CDR3 is 13 residues. The V and J ends lost 8 bases and 4 bases respectively, with 12 bases between them. Here the CDR3 reads CASGIMRNQPQHF. For the CDR3, the DNA is TGTGCCAGCGGCATAATGAGGAATCAGCCCCAGCATTTT.

This clonotype was counted between two and nine times. The rearrangement uses TRBV5-1 and TRBJ2-3; 9 bases map to TRBD2. With 0 bases clipped from V and 6 bases from J, the junction kept 8 bases outside the gene matches. The germline V gene has CDR1 SGHRS and CDR2 YFSETQ. The CDR3 extends over 16 amino acids. The CDR3 coding sequence is TGCGCCAGCAGCTTGGGTAGCGGGGGCCCCGGGGATACGCAGTATTTT. Translation gives CASSLGSGGPGDTQYF.

J is TRBJ2-2 and V is TRBV24-1; 7 bases are shared with TRBD2. Germline V gene sequence: CDR1 KGHDR, CDR2 SFDVKD. CDR3 length: 16 amino acids. V lost 2 bases to trimming and J lost 5 bases; unmatched junction nucleotides: 7. The CDR3 loop is CATSDSFAGDTGELFF. CDR3 DNA sequence: TGTGCCACCAGTGATTCCTTCGCGGGGGATACCGGGGAGCTGTTTTTT.

This clonotype was observed a handful of times. The chain carries TRBV5-4 and TRBJ1-5, with 11 bases aligning to TRBD1. V lost 5 bases, J lost 5 bases, and 3 bases stayed unmatched. This CDR3 has 14 amino acids. The V gene's germline CDR1 is SGHNT and CDR2 YYREEE (reference sequence). CDR3 nucleotides: TGTGCCAGCAGTCGGGGACAGGGGGATCAGCCCCAGCATTTT. Amino acids: CASSRGQGDQPQHF.

V usage is TRBV20-1 and J usage is TRBJ2-5; D might be TRBD1 or TRBD2, each matching 6 bases. The germline V and J ends were trimmed by 4 bases and 0 bases, with 15 bases remaining between them. The CDR3 runs to 15 residues. CDR1 is DFQATT, CDR2 SNEGSKA, per germline (reference sequence). The CDR3, as DNA: TGCAGTGCTACCCGGGGGCGGTCGCACCAAGAGACCCAGTACTTC. Residues: CSATRGRSHQETQYF.

This clonotype was observed at least ten times. The chain is built from TRBV5-1 and TRBJ2-7; 9 bases agree with TRBD1. In germline, CDR1 is SGHRS, CDR2 YFSETQ. The V and J ends lost 4 bases and 2 bases, in that order; junction bases with no gene match: 4. The CDR3 consists of 14 residues. This CDR3 reads CASSAGQGAYEQYF. The CDR3 DNA sequence: TGCGCCAGCAGCGCGGGACAGGGAGCCTACGAGCAGTACTTC.

This clonotype was counted ten times or more. V gene TRBV5-1 combines with J gene TRBJ2-7; 12 nucleotides align to TRBD1. Trimming removed 0 bases from V and 5 bases from J; junction bases left unmatched: 3. Germline CDR1 is SGHRS and CDR2 is YFSETQ. There are 15 residues in the CDR3. CDR3 loop: CASSLEGQGANEQYF. Here the CDR3 DNA reads TGCGCCAGCAGCTTGGAGGGACAGGGGGCTAACGAGCAGTACTTC. Using reference TRBV5-1 and TRBJ2-7 for the parts outside the CDR3, the full variable domain is KAGVTQTPRYLIKTRGQQVTLSCSPISGHRSVSWYQQTPGQGLQFLFEYFSETQRNKGNFPGRFSGRQFSNSRSEMNVSTLELGDSALYLCASSLEGQGANEQYFGPGTRLTVT.

This clonotype showed up many times. The chain employs TRBV5-1 and TRBJ2-2; D remains unclear. Germline V lookup: CDR1 SGHRS, CDR2 YFSETQ. Deletions cut 1 base from V and 6 bases from J, with 4 bases between. The CDR3 runs 12 residues. In DNA, the CDR3 is TGCGCCAGCAGCTTGACGGCCGGGGAGCTGTTTTTT. Residues: CASSLTAGELFF.

This clonotype has ten or more counts. The junction differs from germline at one of its ends, possibly a read error. The V and J genes are TRBV13 and TRBJ2-5, with D possibly TRBD2 on 6 matching bases. The CDR3 covers 13 residues. From germline, CDR1 is PRHDT and CDR2 FYEKMQ (reference sequence). The CDR3 DNA reads as TGTGCCAGCAGTCCAGCAACGGGACTTCCCTCGCACTTC. Its translation: CASSPATGLPSHF.

This clonotype was detected many times. The chain has TRBV5-1 and TRBJ1-1; D might be TRBD1 (6 bases). This CDR3 comprises 16 residues. The germline V gene encodes CDR1 SGHRS and CDR2 YFSETQ. V was shortened by 0 bases and J by 1 base, with 13 bases between the two germline ends. The CDR3 region has the DNA TGCGCCAGCAGCTTGGCCCGAACGGGACAGAACACTGAAGCTTTCTTT. As protein: CASSLARTGQNTEAFF. The full variable domain, completed using reference TRBV5-1 and TRBJ1-1, is KAGVTQTPRYLIKTRGQQVTLSCSPISGHRSVSWYQQTPGQGLQFLFEYFSETQRNKGNFPGRFSGRQFSNSRSEMNVSTLELGDSALYLCASSLARTGQNTEAFFGQGTRLTVV.

The table lists this clonotype with a few counts. The chain carries TRBV28 and TRBJ1-5; 7 bases align to TRBD1. V trimming: 2 bases; J trimming: 6 bases; junction bases outside the gene matches: 7. CDR3 length: 15 amino acids. Looked up from germline, CDR1 is MDHEN and CDR2 is SYDVKM. The CDR3 here is CASSLRGGVGQPQHF. As DNA, the CDR3 is TGTGCCAGCAGTTTAAGAGGGGGCGTGGGTCAGCCCCAGCATTTT. Drawing the rest from reference TRBV28 and TRBJ1-5, the complete variable domain is DVKVTQSSRYLVKRTGEKVFLECVQDMDHENMFWYRQDPGLGLRLIYFSYDVKMKEKGDIPEGYSVSREKKERFSLILESASTNQTSMYLCASSLRGGVGQPQHFGDGTRLSIL.

This clonotype was counted ten times or more. This chain links TRBV6-2 or TRBV6-3 with TRBJ2-6; 8 bases line up with TRBD1. Germline CDR1 and CDR2: MNHEY and SVGEGT. The CDR3 extends over 15 amino acids. J gave up 2 bases and V 7 bases, and 4 bases lay outside the gene matches. The CDR3 sequence is CASTAGGAGANVLTF. The CDR3, as DNA: TGTGCCAGCACGGCAGGGGGCGCTGGGGCCAACGTCCTGACTTTC.

This clonotype has only a few counts. One junction end disagrees with the germline gene, perhaps due to a read error. The chain recombines TRBV2 with TRBJ2-3; 9 positions match TRBD2. Germline CDR1 reads SNHLY; CDR2 reads FYNNEI. This CDR3 contains 15 residues. The CDR3 DNA reads as TGCGCCAGCAGCTTGGCCGGCGGGGGGGGAGATACGCAGTATTTT. Residues: CASSLAGGGGDTQYF.

At least ten counts were recorded for this clonotype. This sequence joins TRBV5-5 and TRBJ1-2; no reliable D call. The germline V and J ends were trimmed by 1 base and 0 bases, with 7 bases remaining between them. Germline-derived CDR1 and CDR2 are SGHKS and YYEKEE (reference sequence). The length of the CDR3 is 14 residues. The chain's CDR3 is CASSLWPSNYGYTF. The CDR3 DNA follows: TGTGCCAGCAGCTTGTGGCCTTCTAACTATGGCTACACCTTC.

V and J are TRBV10-3 and TRBJ2-3; TRBD1 agrees at 8 bases. Germline V CDR1 and CDR2: ENHRY, SYGVKD. The ends lost 3 bases at V and 3 bases at J; junction bases unmatched: 5. The CDR3 runs to 15 residues. CDR3 amino acids: CAISDTGGRTDTQYF. CDR3 DNA sequence: TGTGCCATCAGTGACACAGGGGGAAGAACAGATACGCAGTATTTT.

This clonotype showed up many times. The chain joins TRBV11-1 to TRBJ2-5; unclear D gene. V was pared by 1 base and J by 1 base, with 25 bases between. The CDR3 is made up of 20 amino acids. Germline loops: CDR1 SGHAT, CDR2 FQDESV (reference sequence). The CDR3 DNA reads TGTGCCAGCAGCTTAGTTGTTCGGCGGCCAATTCTCGAAACCCAAGAGACCCAGTACTTC. This codes for CASSLVVRRPILETQETQYF.

J is TRBJ1-1 and V is TRBV10-1; perhaps TRBD1 as D (5 bases). The CDR3 runs 14 residues. Germline V CDR1 and CDR2: WNHNN, SYGVQD (reference sequence). V was shortened by 4 bases and J by 3 bases, with 12 bases between the two germline ends. The CDR3 sequence: CASSVGVAYTEAFF. The CDR3 nucleotides read TGCGCCAGCAGTGTAGGGGTGGCGTACACTGAAGCTTTCTTT.

The V and J genes are TRBV25-1 and TRBJ2-3, with 13 bases matching TRBD2. Germline loops: CDR1 MGHDK, CDR2 SYGVNS. The CDR3 extends over 17 amino acids. The junction had 5 bases not matched to a gene; V was cut back by 4 bases and J by 1 base. CDR3 loop: CASSGTGLAGGTDTQYF. The DNA of the CDR3 is TGTGCCAGCAGTGGGACAGGACTAGCGGGGGGCACAGATACGCAGTATTTT.

The chain has TRBV12-5 and TRBJ2-2, with D unresolved. V was clipped by 1 base and J by 1 base, with 1 base between them. Germline assignment: CDR1 LGHNT and CDR2 FRNRAP. The CDR3 is 13 amino acids. Here the CDR3 DNA reads TGTGCTAGTGGTTTGGGGAACACCGGGGAGCTGTTTTTT. Encoded protein: CASGLGNTGELFF.

With regard to this clonotype: This may be a read error: a much more frequent sequence differs by one nucleotide. The chain is built from TRBV6-1 and TRBJ1-1, with 9 bases fitting TRBD1. CDR1 and CDR2 (germline): MNHNS, SASEGT. The CDR3 covers 13 residues. CDR3 nucleotide sequence: TGTGTCAGCAGTCGGGACAGGGTCACTGAAGCTTTCTTT. Its protein is CVSSRDRVTEAFF.

Ten or more counts support this clonotype. The chain recombines TRBV19 with TRBJ1-6; 7 positions match TRBD1. CDR3 size: 18 residues. V shed 5 bases and J 9 bases; nucleotides not matched to a gene: 19. Germline V gives CDR1 LNHDA, CDR2 SQIVND (reference sequence). The CDR3 DNA reads as TGTGCCAGTAGTGCCTCGGGACAGAAAGGGGCTATAGGTTCACCCCTCCACTTT. Translating gives CASSASGQKGAIGSPLHF.

The table lists this clonotype with many counts. The rearrangement joins TRBV2 to TRBJ2-7; weak D call: TRBD1 (6 bases). The CDR3 extends over 15 amino acids. V lost 6 bases, J lost 2 bases, and 17 bases lay in between. Germline loops: CDR1 SNHLY, CDR2 FYNNEI. CDR3 sequence (DNA): TGTGCCAGCAGGCACGTGACAGGAGACCCCTACGAGCAGTACGTC. Its translation is CASRHVTGDPYEQYV.

This chain uses TRBV15 with TRBJ1-6; 9 positions agree with TRBD1. J gave up 10 bases and V 1 base, and 5 bases lay outside the gene matches. The CDR3 consists of 15 residues. Looked up from germline, CDR1 is LNHNV and CDR2 is YYDKDF (reference sequence). This CDR3 reads CATSRGTGVGSPLHF. CDR3 nucleotides: TGTGCCACCAGCAGAGGGACAGGGGTGGGGTCACCCCTCCACTTT.